This T cell receptor (beta chain) was observed in a study of T cells after yellow fever vaccination (dated by TCRdb to 2018 to 2020). Concerning the study at large: The SMART-Seq v4 Ultra Low Input RNA kit was used to prepare libraries from fractions with low cell numbers. To follow T-cell clones before and after primary and booster YFV17D yellow fever vaccination, bulk TCR alpha and beta repertoires were sequenced over time. The cohort comprised two healthy male donors, one aged 18 to 29 and one aged 30 to 40 years. Blood was collected at multiple timepoints before and after primary and secondary immunization, and bulk PBMC replicates and cell subsets were isolated. Broader findings and caveats from the paper: A small share of clonotypes was detected in both CD4 and CD8 compartments, with the overlap likely arising from convergent recombination. Compared with the primary T-cell response, the secondary T-cell response was faster but weaker, reaching its peak on day 5 rather than on day 15. Only two donors were included in the study, so the extent to which the findings can be generalized is limited. Most clones expanded after primary vaccination were re-detected after the booster (just under 97% of CD4 and around 86% of CD8), suggesting broad memory maintenance. Computational filtering was needed because FACS-sorted repertoires could contain abundant contaminating clonotypes from the bulk population.

The CDR3 holds 15 amino acids from the cysteine to the phenylalanine. Kept here is only the CDR3 DNA, which spans 45 bases and is read in frame from base 1. For this chain, trimming is 2 bases at the V end and 1 base at the J end, and the number of junction bases without a gene match is 4. From the germline V gene (reference sequence), CDR1 is LGHDT and CDR2 is YNNKEL. This clonotype came up many times. Its antigen is not yet known. Base qualities are not recorded, but no much larger clone differs from it by a single base. TCR cDNA was synthesized by 5'RACE template switching, which introduced a universal primer site and unique molecular identifiers. Priming of cDNA synthesis was performed from both the TCR alpha and TCR beta constant segments. Two PCR steps were used to amplify libraries, with sample barcodes and sequencing adapters being added in the second step. Libraries were sequenced on Illumina HiSeq 2500 (2x100 bp) or NovaSeq (2x150 bp). Per the authors' processing: Reads were demultiplexed and collapsed into UMI consensus sequences with MIGEC, and V(D)J alignment was performed with MiXCR. Vaccine-responding clonotypes were identified with edgeR using replicate PBMC samples, with FDR below 0.01 and a log2 fold change above 5 up to day 15 being required. Each bulk clonotype received a CD4 or CD8 identity based on whether the sequenced CD4 or CD8 repertoire contained that clonotype at higher abundance. The public reads were run again by TCRdb, first through fastp at Q25 and then through MiXCR, and only productive beta chains were kept. Identical CDR3 protein sequences are pooled into one entry, listed with their most common genes and DNA. TCRdb's processing, not the authors' own work, is the source of the V and J calls. The sample includes about 120,000 distinct CDR3 sequences, with approximately 7.1% observed a single time. Approximately 2.7% of the sample is taken by the ten largest.

The intended sense of this specimen's treatment or condition label: live attenuated yellow fever vaccine strain. A standard Ficoll-Paque protocol was used to isolate PBMCs from peripheral blood. CD4 and CD8 T-cell fractions were isolated with Dynabeads CD4 and CD8 positive selection kits. TriZol was used to extract RNA from bulk PBMCs, CD4 and CD8 fractions, and dextramer-positive and dextramer-negative fractions. This sequence was found in a man between 18 and 35 years old who received the YFV17D yellow fever vaccine. In this chain, TRBV3-1 is recombined with TRBJ2-5; TRBD2 aligns with 7 central bases. Specimen: CD4+ T cells sorted from PBMCs, collected roughly 47 days after the first yellow fever vaccination. The sequenced DNA: TGTGCCAGCAGCCAAAATAGCGGGCCCCAAGAGACCCAGTACTTC. Its protein product is CASSQNSGPQETQYF.